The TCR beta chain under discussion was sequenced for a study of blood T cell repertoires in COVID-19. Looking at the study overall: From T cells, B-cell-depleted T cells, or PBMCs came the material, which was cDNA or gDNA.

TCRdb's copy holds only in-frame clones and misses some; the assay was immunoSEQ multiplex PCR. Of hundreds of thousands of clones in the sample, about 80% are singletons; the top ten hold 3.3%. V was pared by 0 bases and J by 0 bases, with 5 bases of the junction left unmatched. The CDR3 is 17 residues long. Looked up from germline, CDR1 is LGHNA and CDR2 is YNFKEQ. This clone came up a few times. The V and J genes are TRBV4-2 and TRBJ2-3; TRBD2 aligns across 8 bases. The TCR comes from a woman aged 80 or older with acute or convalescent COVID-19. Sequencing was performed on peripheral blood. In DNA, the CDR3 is TGTGCCAGCAGCCAAGATCCGGCTAGCGGGAGCACAGATACGCAGTATTTT. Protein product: CASSQDPASGSTDTQYF.